These 11 T cell receptor beta chains originate from one sample sequenced in a study of CD8 T cells in ankylosing spondylitis. TCRdb re-called the 5' RACE reads through MiXCR, storing one row per CDR3 protein. The sample records 350,000 to 450,000 distinct CDR3 sequences, 20% to 25% being singletons. Sequenced sample: blood, either unsorted or a sorted T cell fraction (not recorded which). Every receptor here comes from a male donor with ankylosing spondylitis or in good health (not recorded which).

The chain employs TRBV20-1 and TRBJ1-1; D remains unclear. V was shortened by 5 bases and J by 4 bases, with 17 bases between the two germline ends. Germline V gene lookup returns CDR1 DFQATT and CDR2 SNEGSKA (reference sequence). The CDR3 contains 14 residues. The CDR3 protein is CSAPPPFISTEAFF. The CDR3 DNA reads as TGCAGTGCTCCGCCTCCATTCATTAGCACTGAAGCTTTCTTT.

CDR3 nucleotides: TGTGCCAGCAGCCAACTCTACCCCTCTAGCTCCTACAATGAGCAGTTCTTC. It codes for CASSQLYPSSSYNEQFF. V usage is TRBV14 and J usage is TRBJ2-1; D unclear. CDR1 SGHDN and CDR2 FVKESK come from the germline V gene. This CDR3 comprises 17 residues. With 2 bases removed from V and 0 bases from J, the gap between germline ends came to 14 bases.

V and J are TRBV3-1 and TRBJ2-3, with 11 bases lining up with TRBD2. The CDR3 contains 17 residues. The trim removed 2 bases at V and 4 bases at J, leaving 8 bases unmatched. Per germline, CDR1 LGHDT and CDR2 YNNKEL (reference sequence). Here the CDR3 reads CASSQRAGTSGADTQYF. As DNA, the CDR3 is TGTGCCAGCAGCCAACGCGCCGGGACTAGCGGCGCAGATACGCAGTATTTT.

The chain recombines TRBV5-6 with TRBJ2-7; 7 bases match TRBD2. The germline gives CDR1 SGHDT, CDR2 YYEEEE. V shed 4 bases, J shed 1 base, and the junction held 8 bases outside the gene matches. The CDR3 consists of 15 residues. CDR3 in DNA: TGTGCCAGCAGCGGTGGGGGGGAAGGATCCTACGAGCAGTACTTC. It encodes CASSGGGEGSYEQYF. The entire variable domain, with the rest obtained from reference TRBV5-6 and TRBJ2-7, is as follows: DAGVTQSPTHLIKTRGQQVTLRCSPKSGHDTVSWYQQALGQGPQFIFQYYEEEERQRGNFPDRFSGHQFPNYSSELNVNALLLGDSALYLCASSGGGEGSYEQYFGPGTRLTVT.

This clonotype was counted between two and nine times. The chain carries TRBV18 and TRBJ2-4; D gene unclear. Germline V gene sequence: CDR1 KGHSH, CDR2 LQKENI. The CDR3 is 17 amino acids. The V gene lost 3 bases and the J gene lost 0 bases, with 15 bases spanning the gap. Here the CDR3 DNA reads TGTGCCAGCTCACCGGTGCCCCGTCCGTTAGCCAAAAACATTCAGTACTTC. As protein: CASSPVPRPLAKNIQYF.

Ten or more counts support this clonotype. The chain uses TRBV12-3 or TRBV12-4 and TRBJ2-7; 8 bases align to TRBD1. The CDR3 sequence is 14 residues long. Losses at the gene ends were 6 bases for V and 2 bases for J; bases not matched to a gene: 6. CDR3 in amino acids: CASSFGQGPYEQYF. CDR3 sequence (DNA): TGTGCCAGCAGCTTCGGACAGGGCCCCTACGAGCAGTACTTC.

This clonotype was seen a handful of times. The chain recombines TRBV5-1 with TRBJ1-2, with a possible D match to TRBD1 (6 bases). The CDR3 length is 13 residues. Trimming stripped 3 bases from V and 6 bases from J, with 12 bases between. Looked up from germline, CDR1 is SGHRS and CDR2 is YFSETQ. The CDR3 region has the DNA TGCGCCAGCAGCTCCGGGACATCGAATGGCTACACCTTC. Protein: CASSSGTSNGYTF.

This clonotype was observed a few times. The chain couples TRBV20-1 to TRBJ2-3; D remains unclear. CDR3 size: 14 residues. Germline-derived CDR1 and CDR2 are DFQATT and SNEGSKA (reference sequence). The germline V and J ends were trimmed by 3 bases and 6 bases, with 16 bases remaining between them. CDR3 loop: CSASGSKRMDTQYF. CDR3 in DNA: TGCAGTGCTAGCGGTTCCAAAAGGATGGATACGCAGTATTTT.

The rearrangement uses TRBV6-5 and TRBJ1-6, with TRBD1 as a possible D gene (6 bases). The length of the CDR3 is 15 residues. Trimming shortened V by 0 bases and J by 7 bases, and 10 bases separated the two germline ends. The germline V gene has CDR1 MNHEY and CDR2 SVGAGI. CDR3 coding DNA: TGTGCCAGCAGTTACTCGGGGGGCGAGAATTCACCCCTCCACTTT. Amino acids: CASSYSGGENSPLHF.

This clonotype turned up a few times. The chain couples TRBV7-2 to TRBJ2-3, with D maybe TRBD2 (7 bases). The CDR3 extends over 16 amino acids. From germline, CDR1 is SGHTA and CDR2 FQGNSA. V lost 1 base and J 1 base, leaving 12 bases between the germline ends. Here the CDR3 reads CASSLVWGGRTDTQYF. The CDR3 bases are TGTGCCAGCAGCTTAGTATGGGGGGGCCGCACAGATACGCAGTATTTT.

The chain carries TRBV10-1 and TRBJ2-3; 9 positions match TRBD2. This CDR3 has 16 residues. With V trimmed by 4 bases and J by 2 bases, 7 bases remained unmatched. The germline gives CDR1 WNHNN, CDR2 SYGVQD (reference sequence). The CDR3 reads CASSGPSGGTTDTQYF. The CDR3 nucleotides read TGCGCCAGCAGTGGGCCCAGCGGGGGGACCACAGATACGCAGTATTTT.